These 18 T cell receptor beta chains came from one sample sequenced in a study of blood T cells in healthy people across ages. For the second PCR, which ran for 7 to 11 cycles, a sample-barcoded 5' primer and a J-beta primer mix were used. TCRdb redid the calling of the 5' RACE reads with MiXCR, one entry per CDR3 protein. The repertoire consists of 1 million or so distinct CDR3 sequences, with around 27% occurring once and the leading ten covering 0.65% to 0.75%. These same records also appear under a second study, on T cells of mothers and their children.

Sequences were obtained from blood. These receptors were taken from a girl aged 2 to 10 in good health.

This clonotype turned up a few times. V gene TRBV20-1 combines with J gene TRBJ2-7; 9 bases are a match to TRBD1. The CDR3 covers 15 residues. V lost 3 bases, J lost 0 bases, and 6 bases stayed unmatched. Germline V CDR1 and CDR2: DFQATT, SNEGSKA (reference sequence). CDR3 bases: TGCAGTGCTAGTGAACCGGGACAGGGCTCCTACGAGCAGTACTTC. Translating gives CSASEPGQGSYEQYF.

In its sample, this clonotype was seen a few times. The J gene is TRBJ2-5, the V gene TRBV20-1; D perhaps matches TRBD2 (6 bases). The J call is doubtful: the DNA matches TRBJ2-1 better. Germline V gene sequence: CDR1 DFQATT, CDR2 SNEGSKA (reference sequence). This CDR3 is 14 amino acids long. CDR3 sequence: CSARDPTGLNEQFF. CDR3 bases: TGCAGTGCTAGAGATCCAACGGGACTCAATGAGCAGTTCTTC.

The rearrangement links TRBV4-3 to TRBJ1-1, with a tentative D call TRBD1 (5 bases). Per germline, CDR1 LGHNA and CDR2 YSLEER. The V end was cut by 1 base, the J end by 10 bases, with 16 bases between. This CDR3 comprises 14 residues. The CDR3 bases are TGCGCCAGCAGCCAAGTTTGGGACCACGGGACAGCTTTCTTT. Its translation: CASSQVWDHGTAFF.

V usage is TRBV5-1 and J usage is TRBJ1-1; D unresolved. This CDR3 spans 13 amino acids. V was shortened by 1 base and J by 4 bases, with 8 bases between the two germline ends. The germline V gene has CDR1 SGHRS and CDR2 YFSETQ. In DNA form, the CDR3 reads TGCGCCAGCAGCTTGTTGGGGAGCACTGAAGCTTTCTTT. Its protein is CASSLLGSTEAFF.

The chain is built from TRBV19 and TRBJ2-6; D unresolved. The CDR3 consists of 16 residues. Germline CDR1 reads LNHDA; CDR2 reads SQIVND (reference sequence). Trimming pared 8 bases from V and 4 bases from J, leaving 18 bases between. DNA for the CDR3: TGTGCCAGTTGTAGTTTTGTGGCTTCAGGGGCCAACGTCCTGACTTTC. It is translated as CASCSFVASGANVLTF.

The chain joins TRBV20-1 to TRBJ1-2; unclear D gene. Germline V gene sequence: CDR1 DFQATT, CDR2 SNEGSKA (reference sequence). CDR3 length: 13 residues. The V end lost 1 base, the J end lost 8 bases, and 14 bases lay between the germline ends. The CDR3: CSARGPLAHGYTF. The DNA for the CDR3 is TGCAGTGCTAGAGGGCCGTTAGCCCACGGCTACACCTTC.

The J gene is TRBJ2-5, the V gene TRBV7-6; D is unresolved. The CDR3 covers 14 residues. Germline V gene lookup returns CDR1 SGHVS and CDR2 FNYEAQ. Trimming cost V 3 bases and J 5 bases, with 13 bases left between them. The CDR3 coding sequence is TGTGCCAGCAGCTTTAGCCAGCTAGGGGAGACCCAGTACTTC. This sequence encodes CASSFSQLGETQYF.

This clonotype was counted only a few times. The chain carries TRBV6-1 and TRBJ1-1, with no clear D. From germline, CDR1 is MNHNS and CDR2 SASEGT. V lost 2 bases and J 1 base, leaving 8 bases between the germline ends. The CDR3 runs 14 residues. CDR3 in amino acids: CASSEQDPNTEAFF. In nucleotides, the CDR3 is TGTGCCAGCAGTGAACAGGACCCGAACACTGAAGCTTTCTTT.

This clonotype occurred a few times. The chain combines TRBV9 with TRBJ2-5; 7 bases match TRBD2. The closer fit of TRBJ2-1 to the DNA end suggests the J call may be wrong. The germline V gene has CDR1 SGDLS and CDR2 YYNGEE. The CDR3 has 14 amino acids. CDR3 residues: CASSVASGGHEQFF. The CDR3 bases are TGTGCCAGCAGCGTCGCTAGCGGAGGTCATGAGCAGTTCTTC.

The chain combines TRBV18 with TRBJ2-1, with 14 bases lining up with TRBD2. With the DNA end fitting TRBJ2-5 better, the J assignment may be wrong. CDR3 length: 16 amino acids. Germline CDR1 KGHSH, CDR2 LQKENI. In DNA, the CDR3 is TGTGCCAGCTCGCTGGGACTAGCGGGAGATCAGGCGACCCAGTACTTC. Translating gives CASSLGLAGDQATQYF.

Only a few counts were recorded for this clonotype. The rearrangement uses TRBV11-1 and TRBJ2-1; D uncertain. V dropped 8 bases and J dropped 6 bases, with 20 bases sitting between them. CDR1 is SGHAT, CDR2 FQDESV, per germline (reference sequence). This CDR3 has 15 amino acids. CDR3 in amino acids: CASDARSGPPNEQFF. The CDR3 bases are TGTGCCAGCGATGCCCGGTCGGGCCCCCCCAATGAGCAGTTCTTC.

As concerns this clonotype: A much larger clonotype is one base distant, so this may be a read error. The V gene is TRBV3-1, the J gene TRBJ2-5; 8 nucleotides align to TRBD1. The length of the CDR3 is 14 residues. The junction had 4 bases not matched to a gene; V was cut back by 1 base and J by 6 bases. Germline values: CDR1 LGHDT, CDR2 YNNKEL (reference sequence). The CDR3 reads CASSQGQGQQTQYF. The CDR3 DNA reads as TGTGCCAGCAGCCAAGGACAGGGGCAACAGACCCAGTACTTC.

With respect to this clonotype: Sequence at one end of the junction differs from germline and may be a read error. This chain joins TRBV12-3 or TRBV12-4 and TRBJ2-3, with D perhaps matching TRBD1 (6 bases). The CDR3 contains 12 residues. The CDR3 DNA follows: TGTGCCGAGGGGGAAAGGGCAGATACGGAGTATTTT. It specifies CAEGERADTEYF.

The chain employs TRBV4-1 and TRBJ2-3; D gene unclear. The CDR3 consists of 15 residues. V lost 0 bases, J lost 1 base, and 8 bases lay in between. Germline V gene lookup returns CDR1 MGHRA and CDR2 YSYEKL. This CDR3 is CASSQDVARTDTQYF. CDR3 sequence (DNA): TGCGCCAGCAGCCAAGATGTGGCCCGCACAGATACGCAGTATTTT.

The rearrangement joins TRBV14 to TRBJ2-5, with 11 bases lining up with TRBD2. CDR1 and CDR2 (germline): SGHDN, FVKESK. The CDR3 length is 19 residues. V lost 0 bases, J lost 0 bases, and 9 bases stayed unmatched. The DNA of the CDR3 is TGTGCCAGCAGCCAAGACCCCCTAGCGGGAGGAAGCTACCAAGAGACCCAGTACTTC. Residues: CASSQDPLAGGSYQETQYF.

This clonotype was counted once. A much larger clone is a single base away; this may be a read error. The rearrangement uses TRBV6-6 and TRBJ1-4; 8 bases match TRBD1. This CDR3 is built from 13 residues. The germline CDR1 and CDR2 sequences are MNHNY and SVGAGI (reference sequence). V dropped 5 bases and J dropped 7; count of bases not matched to a gene: 3. The CDR3 DNA reads as TGTGCCAGCAGTCAGGGGGCGGGTGAAAAACTGTTTTTT. Protein sequence: CASSQGAGEKLFF.

In its sample, this clonotype was seen a few times. The chain has TRBV20-1 and TRBJ2-1; no clear D gene. The CDR3 extends over 10 amino acids. Germline V lookup: CDR1 DFQATT, CDR2 SNEGSKA (reference sequence). Between the trimmed V and J ends, which lost 2 bases and 6 bases, there was a span of 2 bases. The CDR3 sequence is CSARLNEQFF. In DNA, the CDR3 is TGCAGTGCTAGACTCAATGAGCAGTTCTTC.

CDR3 protein: CASSLVVGNNEQFF. The CDR3 region has the DNA TGTGCCAGCAGCTTAGTAGTAGGGAACAATGAGCAGTTCTTC. This chain links TRBV7-9 with TRBJ2-1; D remains ambiguous. This CDR3 is built from 14 residues. V was cut by 1 base and J by 5 bases, with 9 bases left in between. Germline assignment: CDR1 SEHNR and CDR2 FQNEAQ (reference sequence).